The 22 T cell receptor beta chains reported below all come from one sample, sequenced in a study of blood T cell repertoires in COVID-19. The protocol was immunoSEQ multiplex PCR, while the TCRdb copy is restricted to in-frame clones and leaves out a portion. The repertoire holds approximately 310,000 clones, with roughly 89% as singletons. Sequencing input: PBMCs or T cells enriched from blood (not recorded which). These TCRs come from a man aged 55-75 years who had recovered from COVID-19.

The table lists this clone with a count of one. The chain couples TRBV10-2 to TRBJ2-5; TRBD2 matches at 8 bases. Germline CDR1 and CDR2: WSHSY and SAAADI. This CDR3 has 14 residues. The J segment lost 4 bases and the V segment lost 5 bases, leaving 6 bases of the junction unmatched. The CDR3 nucleotides are TGCGCCAGCAGTTACGGGAGGGCCGGAGAGACCCAGTACTTC. The encoded protein is CASSYGRAGETQYF.

J is TRBJ2-1 and V is TRBV7-9; 9 positions match TRBD2. V lost 5 bases and J lost 5; bases outside the gene matches: 10. Germline CDR1 reads SEHNR; CDR2 reads FQNEAQ (reference sequence). CDR3 length equals 16 residues. This CDR3 reads CASSHGLAGPNNEQFF. Here the CDR3 DNA reads TGTGCCAGCAGCCACGGTCTAGCGGGACCGAACAATGAGCAGTTCTTC.

The table lists this clone with a count of one. The rearrangement joins TRBV7-2 to TRBJ1-5; no firm D call. This CDR3 contains 14 residues. The V gene's germline CDR1 is SGHTA and CDR2 FQGNSA. V lost 1 base and J lost 4, with 8 bases in between. The CDR3 nucleotides read TGTGCCAGCAGCTTAGGCGGGCTTAATCAGCCCCAGCATTTT. Protein: CASSLGGLNQPQHF.

The chain uses TRBV3-1 (or the pseudogene TRBV3-2) and TRBJ1-1, with D possibly matching TRBD1 (5 bases). The CDR3 is 14 residues long. V gave up 4 bases and J gave up 6 bases, with 15 bases separating them. From germline, CDR1 is LGHDT and CDR2 YNNKEL (reference sequence). In DNA, the CDR3 is TGTGCCAGCAGCCGGGGGGTCCTGAAGGCTGAAGCTTTCTTT. Its protein product is CASSRGVLKAEAFF.

The rearrangement uses TRBV10-3 and TRBJ2-5, with TRBD1 identical over 11 bases. With 2 bases clipped from V and 4 bases from J, the junction kept 3 bases outside the gene matches. Germline V gives CDR1 ENHRY, CDR2 SYGVKD. The CDR3 is 15 amino acids. CDR3 amino acids: CAISEGQGARETQYF. CDR3 DNA: TGTGCCATCAGTGAGGGACAGGGGGCTCGAGAGACCCAGTACTTC.

V is TRBV11-2 and J is TRBJ2-1; D is undetermined. The CDR3 loop spans 14 amino acids. V was shortened by 2 bases and J by 0 bases, with 5 bases between the two germline ends. In germline, CDR1 is SGHAT, CDR2 FQNNGV. The DNA of the CDR3 is TGTGCCAGCAGCTTATCGGTCTCCTACAATGAGCAGTTCTTC. As protein: CASSLSVSYNEQFF.

The chain couples TRBV5-4 to TRBJ2-1; D is unresolved. There are 16 residues in the CDR3. V lost 0 bases, J lost 0 bases, and 10 bases lay in between. CDR1 SGHNT and CDR2 YYREEE come from the germline V gene (reference sequence). CDR3 residues: CASSLGLSRSYNEQFF. As DNA, the CDR3 is TGTGCCAGCAGCTTGGGACTGTCCCGCTCCTACAATGAGCAGTTCTTC.

V usage is TRBV7-2 and J usage is TRBJ2-7; D perhaps matches TRBD2 (5 bases). The CDR3 sequence is 15 residues long. In germline, CDR1 is SGHTA, CDR2 FQGNSA. Trimming shortened V by 4 bases and J by 3 bases, and 16 bases separated the two germline ends. CDR3 protein: CASSSGVRGLYEQYF. The CDR3 DNA reads as TGTGCCAGCAGCTCCGGGGTACGCGGCCTCTACGAGCAGTACTTC.

The CDR3 sequence: CAISEGLAVQETQYF. CDR3 in DNA: TGTGCCATCAGTGAGGGCCTAGCGGTCCAAGAGACCCAGTACTTC. This rearrangement joins TRBV10-3 to TRBJ2-5; 7 positions match TRBD2. The CDR3 totals 15 residues. V shed 2 bases and J 1 base; nucleotides not matched to a gene: 4. Germline CDR1 and CDR2: ENHRY and SYGVKD.

The chain is built from TRBV6-5 and TRBJ2-7, with 8 positions matching TRBD1. The CDR3 has 15 amino acids. V lost 0 bases and J lost 3; bases outside the gene matches: 4. Per germline, CDR1 MNHEY and CDR2 SVGAGI. The CDR3 sequence: CASSYSRTGNYEQYF. CDR3 in DNA: TGTGCCAGCAGTTACTCACGGACAGGGAACTACGAGCAGTACTTC.

V gene TRBV5-1 combines with J gene TRBJ1-3; D is possibly TRBD1 (5 bases). Germline values: CDR1 SGHRS, CDR2 YFSETQ. The ends were cut back, 6 bases at V and 0 bases at J, with 13 bases in the middle. The CDR3 sequence is 15 residues long. CDR3 in amino acids: CASTPGGNSGNTIYF. CDR3 coding DNA: TGCGCCAGCACCCCTGGGGGGAACTCTGGAAACACCATATATTTT.

The V gene is TRBV28, the J gene TRBJ2-1; TRBD1 might be the D (5 bases). Germline lookup yields CDR1 MDHEN and CDR2 SYDVKM. Trimming took off 2 bases at V and 3 bases at J, with 14 bases between the two ends. The length of the CDR3 is 16 residues. CDR3 amino acids: CASSLPGHPLYNEQFF. CDR3 DNA: TGTGCCAGCAGTTTACCTGGACACCCACTCTACAATGAGCAGTTCTTC.

The V call is TRBV24-1, the J call TRBJ2-7, with 10 nucleotides matching TRBD1. CDR3 length equals 14 residues. Unmatched junction bases numbered 2, after V lost 2 bases and J lost 5 bases. Germline loops: CDR1 KGHDR, CDR2 SFDVKD. The CDR3 region is CATSDWTGGNEQYF. CDR3 DNA: TGTGCCACCAGTGATTGGACAGGGGGAAACGAGCAGTACTTC.

The chain combines TRBV5-6 with TRBJ2-5; 10 nucleotides line up with TRBD2. The CDR3 is 13 residues long. The germline gives CDR1 SGHDT, CDR2 YYEEEE. V gave up 5 bases and J gave up 2 bases; unmatched junction bases: 0. The CDR3 spells CASRLAGQETQYF. The CDR3 bases are TGTGCCAGCAGACTAGCGGGGCAAGAGACCCAGTACTTC.

The V call is TRBV10-1, the J call TRBJ2-7; the match to TRBD2 covers 13 bases. V dropped 8 bases and J dropped 6; count of bases not matched to a gene: 7. This CDR3 comprises 14 residues. Germline V gene sequence: CDR1 WNHNN, CDR2 SYGVQD (reference sequence). The CDR3 is CASGRTSGSFEQYF. The CDR3 DNA sequence: TGCGCCAGCGGGAGGACTAGCGGGAGTTTCGAGCAGTACTTC.

V gene TRBV4-3 combines with J gene TRBJ1-2, with D uncertain. Germline lookup yields CDR1 LGHNA and CDR2 YSLEER. The CDR3 runs to 15 residues. The V end was cut by 4 bases, the J end by 0 bases, with 12 bases between. The DNA for the CDR3 is TGCGCCAGCAGCCTACGGACGGGATCTAACTATGGCTACACCTTC. The encoded protein is CASSLRTGSNYGYTF.

The chain is built from TRBV7-8 and TRBJ2-7; D is uncertain. V was pared by 0 bases and J by 1 base, with 7 bases between. The CDR3 sequence is 14 residues long. From germline, CDR1 is SGHVS and CDR2 FQNEAQ. CDR3 loop: CASSLAWQSYEQYF. Here the CDR3 DNA reads TGTGCCAGCAGCTTAGCATGGCAATCCTACGAGCAGTACTTC.

V and J are TRBV27 and TRBJ1-2; TRBD1 is a possible D gene (6 bases). Germline assignment: CDR1 MNHEY and CDR2 SMNVEV (reference sequence). The CDR3 spans 15 residues. V was cut by 5 bases and J by 1 base, with 14 bases left in between. The CDR3 DNA follows: TGTGCCAGCAGTCCCGACAGGAGCTATAACTATGGCTACACCTTC. This sequence encodes CASSPDRSYNYGYTF.

V and J are TRBV7-3 and TRBJ2-1, with TRBD2 identical over 10 bases. From germline, CDR1 is SGHTA and CDR2 FQGTGA. The CDR3 totals 16 residues. Losses at the gene ends were 1 base for V and 9 bases for J; bases not matched to a gene: 9. In DNA form, the CDR3 reads TGTGCCAGCAGCTTAAATGGGCTAGCGGGAGTTAGTGAGCAGTTCTTC. Amino acids: CASSLNGLAGVSEQFF.

The CDR3 spells CASSQAGLLLKSGANVLTF. Written as DNA, the CDR3 is TGTGCCAGCAGCCAAGCGGGACTCCTTTTAAAGTCTGGGGCCAACGTCCTGACTTTC. The chain couples TRBV3-1 (or the pseudogene TRBV3-2) to TRBJ2-6; D is perhaps TRBD2 (6 bases). V was cut by 1 base and J by 1 base, with 17 bases left in between. The CDR3 length is 19 residues. The germline V gene encodes CDR1 LGHDT and CDR2 YNNKEL (reference sequence).

The genes are TRBV5-6 and TRBJ1-2; no firm D call. Trimming took off 0 bases at V and 2 bases at J, with 8 bases between the two ends. The CDR3 covers 14 residues. Germline V gene data show CDR1 as SGHDT and CDR2 as YYEEEE. This chain's CDR3 is CASSLVSANYGYTF. The CDR3 DNA is TGTGCCAGCAGCTTGGTGTCAGCGAACTATGGCTACACCTTC.

V is TRBV28 and J is TRBJ1-1, with TRBD1 matching over 9 bases. Looked up from germline, CDR1 is MDHEN and CDR2 is SYDVKM. The CDR3 is made up of 15 amino acids. Trimming took 4 bases from V and 6 from J; bases not matched to a gene: 9. The CDR3 DNA reads TGTGCCAGCAGTTCGTGGACAGGGGATAGATCTGAAGCTTTCTTT. Protein sequence: CASSSWTGDRSEAFF.